This T cell receptor beta chain originates from a study of blood T cells in healthy people across ages. The study's findings and limits: Leaving the PBMCs unsorted stopped any conclusive comparison of naive versus antigen-experienced cells.

Primed by a sample-barcoded 5' primer and a J-beta primer mix, a second PCR proceeded for 7 to 11 cycles. Every molecule of cDNA carried a tag from a template-switch adaptor with 12 random nucleotides. MiXCR, run by TCRdb on the 5' RACE reads, gives a single entry per CDR3 protein. The sample contains 1.5 million to 2 million distinct CDR3 sequences, roughly 32% of which appear only once. Isolation recovered at least 6 million PBMCs from every sample. This clonotype came up many times. Antigen unknown. Looked up from germline, CDR1 is DFQATT and CDR2 is SNEGSKA (reference sequence). V was shortened by 7 bases and J by 0 bases, with 16 bases between the two germline ends. The CDR3 runs to 14 residues.

The sequenced sample consisted of blood. This sequence was found in a young woman in good health. The chain has TRBV20-1 and TRBJ2-7; a possible D gene is TRBD2 (6 bases). This chain's CDR3 is CSGGGAAPSYEQYF. For the CDR3, the DNA is TGCAGTGGCGGCGGGGCAGCCCCCTCCTACGAGCAGTACTTC.